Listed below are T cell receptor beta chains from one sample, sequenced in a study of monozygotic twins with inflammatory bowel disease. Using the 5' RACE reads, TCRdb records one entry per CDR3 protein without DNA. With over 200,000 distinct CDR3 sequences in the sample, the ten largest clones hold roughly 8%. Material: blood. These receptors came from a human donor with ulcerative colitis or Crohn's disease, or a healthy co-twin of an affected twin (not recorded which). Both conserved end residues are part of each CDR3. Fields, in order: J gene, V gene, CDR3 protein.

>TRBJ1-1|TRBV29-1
CSVDWGGNTEAFF
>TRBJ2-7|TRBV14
CASSQDRGSGRLSSYEQYF
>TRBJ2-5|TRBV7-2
CASSKGGGANQETQYF
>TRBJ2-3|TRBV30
CAWEEAPLLGKTQYF
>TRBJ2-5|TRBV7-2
CASSSGTLRETQYF
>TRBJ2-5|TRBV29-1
CSVHPRFQETQYF
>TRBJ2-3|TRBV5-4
CASSSKEGGQVDTQYF
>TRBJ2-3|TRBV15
CATSREAGGPRDTQYF
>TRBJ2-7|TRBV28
CASSLGDYSSYEQYF
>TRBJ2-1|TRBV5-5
CASSQLGGNNEQFF
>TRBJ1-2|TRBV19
CASTQESQSPGYTF
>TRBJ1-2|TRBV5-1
CASSLGTASNYGYTF
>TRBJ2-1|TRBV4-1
CASSQASGRYEQFF
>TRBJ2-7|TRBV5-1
CASSLDGGSSYEQYF
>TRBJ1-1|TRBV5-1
CASGTGTGNTEAFF
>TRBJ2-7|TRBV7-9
CASSPLSYEQYF
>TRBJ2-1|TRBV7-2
CASRERGGLHNEQFF
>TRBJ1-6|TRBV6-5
CASSSQDPPSPLHF
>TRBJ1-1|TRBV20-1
CSARNQGSTEAFF
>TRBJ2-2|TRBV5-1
CASSLGTSGTTGELFF
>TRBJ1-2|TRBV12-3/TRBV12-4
CASRSTGILYGYTF
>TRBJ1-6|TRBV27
CASSPRPVGDSPLHF